Sequencing of this T cell receptor (beta chain) was carried out in a study of T cell repertoires in cytomegalovirus infection (dated by TCRdb to the late 2010s). With respect to the entire study: Donor HLA type was relevant to the analysis, because carriage of CMV infection together with the matching HLA type was indicated by public TCR beta signatures.

The research as a whole found: In the ex vivo response, HLA-C-restricted CMV-specific TCR beta clonotypes were dominant, and in two of eight donors the single most frequent clonotype came from this HLA-C-restricted group. Cumulative frequency of public TCR beta family members discriminated carriers of CMV infection plus the relevant HLA type in this cohort and an independent roughly 330-donor cohort.

There are a few counts of this clonotype. It has no known antigen specificity. Per-base qualities were not stored, and no clone one base away is much larger. From the cysteine up to the phenylalanine, the CDR3 has a length of 17 residues. Of the read, only the CDR3 DNA is kept; its 51 bases are in frame from base 1. V and J lose 4 bases and 1 base, and a span of 18 bases separates them. The germline V gene (reference sequence) provides CDR1 SEHNR and CDR2 FQNEAQ. These reads were obtained on an Illumina HiSeq 1500. TCRdb ran its own pipeline on the public reads, namely fastp trimming at Q25 and MiXCR clone calling, and kept in-frame beta chains. CDR3 protein duplicates are merged, each entry listing the most common genes and DNA. This sample has some 150,000 distinct CDR3 sequences in its table, and about 20% of those were observed once. 9.5% to 13% of the sample belongs to the ten largest clones.

This receptor chain uses TRBV7-9 and TRBJ2-3; a tentative D call is TRBD1 (5 bases match). This clonotype was sampled from a human donor in good health (CMV status not recorded). Some clones in this sample may be carry-over from other donors' samples. The sequenced sample consisted of PBMCs. The DNA sequence reads TGTGCCAGCAGCTCCCTTCATTGGGGCGCCGGCACAGATACGCAGTATTTT. Protein translation: CASSSLHWGAGTDTQYF.